This T cell receptor (beta chain) was identified during a study of T-cell reconstitution after alpha-beta-depleted transplantation in children. Many counts were recorded for this clonotype. Antigen: not known. Study-wide findings and caveats: When one year had passed after transplant, most T-cell counts and diversity came from newly produced T cells. There were some patients whose high TCRbeta diversity at day 60 came from surviving recipient T cells and thymic progenitors.

This sample's TCRbeta library carried unique molecular identifier barcodes. TCRdb analysed the PCR reads with MiXCR anew, one entry per CDR3 protein. Counted here are hundreds of thousands of distinct CDR3 sequences, roughly 13% occurring once; the ten biggest clones make up roughly 0.84%. J was trimmed by 5 bases and V by 5 bases; bases with no gene match: 7. The CDR3 loop spans 13 amino acids. CDR1 DFQATT and CDR2 SNEGSKA come from the germline V gene (reference sequence). The sequence was collected from a girl aged 2 to 10 with congenital amegakaryocytic thrombocytopenia, due to receive a stem cell transplant. Sequencing used PBMCs, obtained before TCRalphabeta/CD19-depleted stem cell transplant. The J gene is TRBJ2-3, the V gene TRBV20-1; 7 nucleotides line up with TRBD2. This CDR3 is CSAVRGVQDTQYF. Written as DNA, the CDR3 is TGCAGTGCTGTTCGGGGGGTGCAAGATACGCAGTATTTT.